This entry features one TCR beta chain sequence. These data are taken from a study of Ad26.COV2.S vaccination and SARS-CoV-2 variants. Study summary: Among those in the COV1001 Ad26.COV2.S trial arm was the donor. Each vaccinee took Ad26.COV2.S intramuscularly, once or twice 56 days apart.

Germline V gives CDR1 MDHEN, CDR2 SYDVKM. The trim removed 7 bases at V and 8 bases at J, leaving 12 bases unmatched. CDR3 length equals 15 residues. As for treatment: 15 to 20 received Ad26.COV2.S at low or high dose, single or two shots; about five received placebo; per-sample allocation not given. On day 63 after the first injection, vaccine and placebo recipients gave samples. The donor was a Boston adult aged 18-55 years. Repertoires were generated with immunoSEQ multiplex PCR, while TCRdb's copy carries only in-frame clones and drops some. This sample has fewer than 400,000 clones, with roughly 80% found just once.

The rearrangement joins TRBV28 to TRBJ1-4; 8 nucleotides agree with TRBD1. The sequenced sample was peripheral blood, obtained in a trial of Ad26.COV2.S vaccine versus placebo. The source of this sequence is a person aged 18-65 years who received the Ad26.COV2.S COVID-19 vaccine or a placebo. CDR3 nucleotide sequence: TGTGCCAGCATCCCGACAGGGGAGTTCGGCGAAAAACTGTTTTTT. Amino acid sequence: CASIPTGEFGEKLFF.